Below, 17 T cell receptor beta chains from the same sample are listed, as sequenced in a study of chemoradiotherapy in HPV16-positive cancers. Assay used: immunoSEQ multiplex PCR; TCRdb lists only in-frame clones, some missing. The repertoire holds about 1,400 clones, with 87% as singletons. The material sequenced was tumor tissue, taken from a patient who underwent chemoradiotherapy. The receptor source for this set is a human donor with HPV-associated anogenital cancer.

The sample holds one count of this clone. This rearrangement joins TRBV9 to TRBJ2-1; the D is unclear. The length of the CDR3 is 14 residues. Germline V CDR1 and CDR2: SGDLS, YYNGEE. Trimming cost V 0 bases and J 3 bases, with 7 bases left between them. The CDR3: CASSVDTGYNEQFF. CDR3 DNA sequence: TGTGCCAGCAGCGTAGACACGGGCTACAATGAGCAGTTCTTC.

The chain uses TRBV4-1 and TRBJ2-1, with 7 bases lining up with TRBD2. CDR1 and CDR2 from the germline V gene are MGHRA and YSYEKL. The CDR3 contains 15 residues. The J segment lost 6 bases and the V segment lost 0 bases, leaving 5 bases of the junction unmatched. The CDR3, as DNA: TGCGCCAGCAGCCAAGATCTTGGGACTACCAATGAGCAGTTCTTC. It translates to CASSQDLGTTNEQFF.

This rearrangement joins TRBV4-1 to TRBJ2-2, with 7 bases lining up with TRBD2. Germline trimming cut 0 bases from V and 4 bases from J; bases unmatched to any gene: 5. Germline V gene lookup returns CDR1 MGHRA and CDR2 YSYEKL. This CDR3 comprises 16 residues. CDR3 sequence (DNA): TGCGCCAGCAGCCAAGATCCTAGCGGACGCACCGGGGAGCTGTTTTTT. Encoded protein: CASSQDPSGRTGELFF.

This rearrangement joins TRBV23-1 to TRBJ2-6; D ambiguous. TRBV23-1 qualifies as an ORF whose function is uncertain. This CDR3 is 18 amino acids long. The germline V and J ends were trimmed by 5 bases and 5 bases, with 22 bases remaining between them. The CDR3 nucleotides are TGCGCCAGCAGTGCAGAGTTTACGCAACAAAGTCGGGCCAACGTCCTGACTTTC. Its protein product is CASSAEFTQQSRANVLTF.

CDR3 loop: CASSFGQGADYGYTF. In DNA form, the CDR3 reads TGTGCCAGCAGCTTTGGGCAGGGAGCGGACTATGGCTACACCTTC. The gene calls are TRBV7-9 and TRBJ1-2; maybe TRBD1 (5 bases). The CDR3 runs 15 residues. The germline CDR1 and CDR2 sequences are SEHNR and FQNEAQ (reference sequence). The ends were cut back, 3 bases at V and 3 bases at J, with 14 bases in the middle.

This clone was found once. The rearrangement joins TRBV18 to TRBJ2-1; the D gene could be TRBD1 or TRBD2 (5 bases each). The CDR3 runs to 16 residues. Germline lookup yields CDR1 KGHSH and CDR2 LQKENI. The germline V and J ends were trimmed by 0 bases and 6 bases, with 15 bases remaining between them. The CDR3 sequence is CASSPPGIGTGNEQFF. DNA for the CDR3: TGTGCCAGCTCACCACCGGGAATCGGGACCGGCAATGAGCAGTTCTTC.

V usage is TRBV29-1 and J usage is TRBJ2-7; the D call may be TRBD1 or TRBD2 (5 bases each). The germline V gene encodes CDR1 SQVTM and CDR2 ANQGSEA. V lost 6 bases and J 6 bases, leaving 24 bases between the germline ends. CDR3 length: 15 amino acids. The CDR3 sequence is CSVATGPGEYTEQYF. The DNA for the CDR3 is TGCAGCGTCGCTACAGGCCCCGGGGAGTATACCGAGCAGTACTTC.

V is TRBV10-2 and J is TRBJ2-7; D is perhaps TRBD1 (5 bases). The CDR3 has 13 amino acids. The germline V gene has CDR1 WSHSY and CDR2 SAAADI. The V and J ends lost 3 bases and 6 bases respectively, with 12 bases between them. The CDR3 loop is CASSDSRASEQYF. The CDR3 nucleotides are TGCGCCAGCAGTGACTCCAGGGCGAGCGAGCAGTACTTC.

This clone appeared a single time. The chain recombines TRBV18 with TRBJ1-1, with a possible D match to TRBD1 (6 bases). The CDR3 runs 14 residues. The V end was cut by 6 bases, the J end by 1 base, with 12 bases between. Germline-derived CDR1 and CDR2 are KGHSH and LQKENI. CDR3 in amino acids: CASSPRTANTEAFF. The CDR3, as DNA: TGTGCCAGCTCGCCCCGGACAGCGAACACTGAAGCTTTCTTT. The full variable domain, rest sourced from reference TRBV18 and TRBJ1-1, is NAGVMQNPRHLVRRRGQEARLRCSPMKGHSHVYWYRQLPEEGLKFMVYLQKENIIDESGMPKERFSAEFPKEGPSILRIQQVVRGDSAAYFCASSPRTANTEAFFGQGTRLTVV.

The rearrangement uses TRBV18 and TRBJ2-3; tentative D call: TRBD1 (6 bases). In germline, CDR1 is KGHSH, CDR2 LQKENI. The CDR3 is made up of 16 amino acids. Deletions cut 3 bases from V and 3 bases from J, with 16 bases between. CDR3 nucleotide sequence: TGTGCCAGCTCACCTTCGGGACACCGAGAAACAGATACGCAGTATTTT. It yields the protein CASSPSGHRETDTQYF.

The chain recombines TRBV28 with TRBJ1-2, with 7 nucleotides matching TRBD1. Germline CDR1 is MDHEN and CDR2 is SYDVKM. The CDR3 contains 14 residues. J gave up 6 bases and V 7 bases, and 11 bases lay outside the gene matches. CDR3 DNA: TGTGCCAGCACCCCAGGGGGGCCCCATCATGGCTACACCTTC. Protein product: CASTPGGPHHGYTF.

The chain couples TRBV5-6 to TRBJ1-1; D remains unclear. Germline V gene lookup returns CDR1 SGHDT and CDR2 YYEEEE. This CDR3 has 14 residues. Trimming removed 4 bases at V and 3 bases at J, with 13 bases between. CDR3 sequence reads: CASSEQPSDTEAFF. CDR3 nucleotide sequence: TGTGCCAGCAGCGAACAACCTTCGGACACTGAAGCTTTCTTT.

The chain carries TRBV27 and TRBJ1-5, with D possibly being TRBD1 (6 bases). V lost 6 bases and J 6 bases, leaving 21 bases between the germline ends. The CDR3 sequence is 16 residues long. CDR1 is MNHEY, CDR2 SMNVEV, per germline (reference sequence). The DNA for the CDR3 is TGTGCCAGCAGAACGCGGGGGCAGGACATCGGTCAGCCCCAGCATTTT. Protein product: CASRTRGQDIGQPQHF.

Only a few counts were recorded for this clone. This chain links TRBV19 with TRBJ2-3, with D perhaps TRBD2 (6 bases). This CDR3 contains 15 residues. Trimming pared 5 bases from V and 4 bases from J, leaving 16 bases between. In germline, CDR1 is LNHDA, CDR2 SQIVND (reference sequence). The CDR3 sequence: CASSALAGVSDTQYF. Here the CDR3 DNA reads TGTGCCAGTAGTGCACTAGCAGGAGTGTCAGATACGCAGTATTTT.

J is TRBJ1-2 and V is TRBV25-1; the D gene is possibly TRBD1 (5 bases). CDR3 length: 12 amino acids. Trimming removed 5 bases at V and 4 bases at J, with 8 bases between. Germline V lookup: CDR1 MGHDK, CDR2 SYGVNS. DNA of the CDR3: TGTGCCAGCAGTTTGACAGCCTATGGCTACACCTTC. Translated: CASSLTAYGYTF.

This clone was recorded once. This chain uses TRBV4-1 with TRBJ2-1; possibly TRBD2 for D (5 bases). The CDR3 length is 18 residues. The germline V gene encodes CDR1 MGHRA and CDR2 YSYEKL. V lost 4 bases and J lost 5, with 24 bases in between. Written as DNA, the CDR3 is TGCGCCAGCAGCCCAGAGGGATTTGGAGTTAGATGGGACAATGAGCAGTTCTTC. Residues: CASSPEGFGVRWDNEQFF.

The chain combines TRBV7-6 with TRBJ1-2; a weak D match, TRBD1 (5 bases). Per the germline V gene, CDR1 is SGHVS and CDR2 is FNYEAQ. The CDR3 length is 15 residues. V was shortened by 5 bases and J by 4 bases, with 17 bases between the two germline ends. CDR3 in amino acids: CASSLGGVETYGYTF. The CDR3, as DNA: TGTGCCAGCAGCCTCGGGGGGGTCGAGACCTATGGCTACACCTTC.